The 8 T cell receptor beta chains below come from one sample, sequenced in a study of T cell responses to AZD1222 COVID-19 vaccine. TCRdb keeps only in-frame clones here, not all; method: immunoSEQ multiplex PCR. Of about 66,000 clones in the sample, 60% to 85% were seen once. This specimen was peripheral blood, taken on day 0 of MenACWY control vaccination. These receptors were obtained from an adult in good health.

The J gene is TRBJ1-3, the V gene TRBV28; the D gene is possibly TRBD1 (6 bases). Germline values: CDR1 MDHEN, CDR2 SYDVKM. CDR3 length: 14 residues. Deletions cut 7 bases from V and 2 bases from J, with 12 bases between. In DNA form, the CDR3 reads TGTGCCAGCACCCTAGGGGGGGCTGGAAACACCATATATTTT. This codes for CASTLGGAGNTIYF.

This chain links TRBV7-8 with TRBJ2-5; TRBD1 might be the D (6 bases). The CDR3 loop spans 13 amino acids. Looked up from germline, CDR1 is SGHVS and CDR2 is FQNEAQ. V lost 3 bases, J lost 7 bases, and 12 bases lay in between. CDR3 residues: CASSFYRDMTQYF. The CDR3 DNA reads TGTGCCAGCAGCTTTTACAGGGATATGACCCAGTACTTC.

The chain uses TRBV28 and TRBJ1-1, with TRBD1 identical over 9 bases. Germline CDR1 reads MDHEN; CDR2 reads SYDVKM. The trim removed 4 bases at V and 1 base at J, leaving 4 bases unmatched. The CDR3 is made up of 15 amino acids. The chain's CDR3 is CASSSQGAENTEAFF. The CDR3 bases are TGTGCCAGCAGTTCACAGGGGGCTGAGAACACTGAAGCTTTCTTT. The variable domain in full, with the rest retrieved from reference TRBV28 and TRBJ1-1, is DVKVTQSSRYLVKRTGEKVFLECVQDMDHENMFWYRQDPGLGLRLIYFSYDVKMKEKGDIPEGYSVSREKKERFSLILESASTNQTSMYLCASSSQGAENTEAFFGQGTRLTVV.

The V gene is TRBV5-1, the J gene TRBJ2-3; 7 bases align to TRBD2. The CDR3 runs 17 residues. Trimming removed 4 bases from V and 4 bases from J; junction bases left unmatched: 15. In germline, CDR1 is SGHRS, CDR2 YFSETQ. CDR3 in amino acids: CASSRRVASGNADTQYF. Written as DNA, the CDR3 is TGCGCCAGCAGCCGGAGGGTGGCTAGCGGAAATGCAGATACGCAGTATTTT. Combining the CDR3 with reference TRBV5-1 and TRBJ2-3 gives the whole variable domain KAGVTQTPRYLIKTRGQQVTLSCSPISGHRSVSWYQQTPGQGLQFLFEYFSETQRNKGNFPGRFSGRQFSNSRSEMNVSTLELGDSALYLCASSRRVASGNADTQYFGPGTRLTVL.

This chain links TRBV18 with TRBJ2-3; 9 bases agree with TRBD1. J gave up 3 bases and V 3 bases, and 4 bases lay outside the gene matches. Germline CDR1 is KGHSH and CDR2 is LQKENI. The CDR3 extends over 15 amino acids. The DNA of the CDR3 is TGTGCCAGCTCACCCCGGGACAGGGTGACAGATACGCAGTATTTT. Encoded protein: CASSPRDRVTDTQYF.

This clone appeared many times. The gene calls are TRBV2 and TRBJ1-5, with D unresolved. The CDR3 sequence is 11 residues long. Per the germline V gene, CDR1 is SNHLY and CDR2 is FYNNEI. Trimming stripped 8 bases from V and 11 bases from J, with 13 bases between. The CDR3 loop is CASGPGSAQHF. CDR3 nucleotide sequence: TGTGCCAGCGGACCCGGGTCAGCCCAGCATTTT. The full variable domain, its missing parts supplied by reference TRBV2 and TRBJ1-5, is EPEVTQTPSHQVTQMGQEVILRCVPISNHLYFYWYRQILGQKVEFLVSFYNNEISEKSEIFDDQFSVERPDGSNFTLKIRSTKLEDSAMYFCASGPGSAQHFGDGTRLSIL.

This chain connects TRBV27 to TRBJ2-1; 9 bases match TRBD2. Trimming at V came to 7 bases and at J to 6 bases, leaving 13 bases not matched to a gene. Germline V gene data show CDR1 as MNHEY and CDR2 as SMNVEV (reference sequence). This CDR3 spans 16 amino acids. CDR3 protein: CASNKVREGPGNEQFF. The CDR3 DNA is TGTGCCAGCAACAAGGTGCGGGAGGGTCCTGGCAATGAGCAGTTCTTC.

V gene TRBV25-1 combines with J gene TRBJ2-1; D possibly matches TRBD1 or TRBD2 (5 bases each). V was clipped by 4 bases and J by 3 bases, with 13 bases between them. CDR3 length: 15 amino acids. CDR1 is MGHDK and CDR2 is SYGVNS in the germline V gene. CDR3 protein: CASSGTGRNYNEQFF. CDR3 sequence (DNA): TGTGCCAGCAGTGGTACGGGGCGCAACTACAATGAGCAGTTCTTC.